This TCR beta chain was sequenced for a study of identical twins. Germline CDR1 is MNHEY and CDR2 is SMNVEV (reference sequence). The CDR3 contains 14 residues. The ends were cut back, 5 bases at V and 3 bases at J, with 14 bases in the middle. Study findings and constraints: Compared with models, monozygotic twins showed more out-of-frame TCR alpha sharing. Insertions were reduced in abundant cord blood beta clonotypes but not in memory repertoires.

A template switching step contributed a universal primer site, while unique molecular identifiers were present in the cDNA. TCRdb called the 5' RACE reads again in MiXCR, with one record for every CDR3 protein. The sample yields 550,000 to 700,000 distinct CDR3 sequences, approximately 9.6% seen once. There are many counts of this clonotype. Its cognate antigen is unknown. These same data were also listed under a study on yellow fever vaccine responses in identical twins. That report adds: Reportedly, twins' vaccine T cell responses looked partly convergent and partly personalized.

Sequenced sample: PBMCs. The chain carries TRBV27 and TRBJ2-7; a weak D match, TRBD2 (6 bases). This sequence was found in a woman between 18 and 30 years old in good health. The CDR3 is CASSLTSADYEQYF. CDR3 nucleotides: TGTGCCAGCAGTCTGACTAGTGCCGACTACGAGCAGTACTTC.